This note documents a single TCR beta chain sequence. Source study methods: Estimation of nucleated cell counts relied on the amplification of reference gene primers. Data came from immunoSEQ multiplex PCR; TCRdb stores just in-frame clones and leaves some out. Clone size and the V and J calls come from that table; the DNA yielded D and trimming. Of more than 200,000 clones in the sample, 81% were seen once. The data were obtained in a study of blood T cell repertoires in COVID-19. About the research overall: The study drew acute and convalescent COVID-19 samples from the United States, Italy and Spain. In each case, the material was cDNA or gDNA derived from T cells, B-cell-depleted T cells, or PBMCs.

Germline V gene data show CDR1 as SGHRS and CDR2 as YFSETQ. V was cut by 0 bases and J by 4 bases, with 9 bases left in between. The CDR3 length is 14 residues. The chain recombines TRBV5-1 with TRBJ2-3; D not resolved. The sequenced material came from peripheral blood. The source of this sequence is a woman older than 75 with acute or convalescent COVID-19. The CDR3 DNA reads TGCGCCAGCAGCTTGGGACGGGTTCCAGATACGCAGTATTTT. The encoded protein is CASSLGRVPDTQYF. Full variable domain (rest looked up from reference TRBV5-1 and TRBJ2-3): KAGVTQTPRYLIKTRGQQVTLSCSPISGHRSVSWYQQTPGQGLQFLFEYFSETQRNKGNFPGRFSGRQFSNSRSEMNVSTLELGDSALYLCASSLGRVPDTQYFGPGTRLTVL.